Listed here are 12 T cell receptor beta chains from one sample, sequenced in a study of blood T cells in healthy people across ages. Alongside a J-beta primer mix, a sample-barcoded 5' primer served in a second PCR lasting 7 to 11 cycles. Each CDR3 protein gets one entry after TCRdb re-called the 5' RACE reads with MiXCR. The repertoire has fewer than 800,000 distinct CDR3 sequences, approximately 21% of them found once; the top ten carry 3% to 4%. The specimen sequenced was blood. Receptors originate from a man aged 65 to 79 in good health.

This clonotype was seen repeatedly, ten times or more. The chain couples TRBV2 to TRBJ2-7; weak D call: TRBD2 (6 bases). V lost 4 bases and J 1 base, leaving 11 bases between the germline ends. CDR3 length: 14 amino acids. Per germline, CDR1 SNHLY and CDR2 FYNNEI. The CDR3 region is CASSAGLKSYEQYF. CDR3 bases: TGTGCCAGCAGTGCGGGACTGAAATCCTACGAGCAGTACTTC.

The chain links TRBV18 to TRBJ1-4; TRBD1 is a possible D gene (5 bases). The CDR3 loop spans 15 amino acids. The germline V gene has CDR1 KGHSH and CDR2 LQKENI. V was cut by 8 bases and J by 5 bases, with 18 bases left in between. CDR3 loop: CASQPRGRANEKLFF. As DNA, the CDR3 is TGTGCCAGCCAGCCCCGGGGCAGGGCGAATGAAAAACTGTTTTTT.

This clonotype was seen a handful of times. The rearrangement uses TRBV24-1 and TRBJ2-5; 9 positions match TRBD1. Germline lookup yields CDR1 KGHDR and CDR2 SFDVKD. This CDR3 is built from 15 residues. Trimming removed 3 bases from V and 3 bases from J; junction bases left unmatched: 4. This CDR3 is CATSDPGQGEETQYF. CDR3 DNA: TGTGCCACCAGTGATCCGGGACAGGGAGAAGAGACCCAGTACTTC.

V gene TRBV25-1 combines with J gene TRBJ2-5; 8 nucleotides align to TRBD2. After removal of 2 bases from V and 1 base from J, the junction contained 9 bases not matched to a gene. From germline, CDR1 is MGHDK and CDR2 SYGVNS. The CDR3 totals 17 residues. CDR3 nucleotide sequence: TGTGCCAGCAGTGAAACGGCGGGGGGCGGGCTCCAAGAGACCCAGTACTTC. Protein sequence: CASSETAGGGLQETQYF.

The chain couples TRBV5-1 to TRBJ2-5, with a weak D call TRBD2 (6 bases). V shed 1 base and J shed 4 bases, with 11 bases lying between them. This CDR3 is built from 14 residues. Germline assignment: CDR1 SGHRS and CDR2 YFSETQ. The CDR3 loop is CASSLLRDGETQYF. CDR3 sequence (DNA): TGCGCCAGCAGCTTGTTGCGGGACGGAGAGACCCAGTACTTC.

The chain uses TRBV20-1 and TRBJ2-4, with D possibly matching TRBD1 (5 bases). Germline-derived CDR1 and CDR2 are DFQATT and SNEGSKA (reference sequence). V lost 5 bases and J lost 5, with 10 bases in between. The CDR3 extends over 12 amino acids. The CDR3 spells CSAPKGQNIQYF. The CDR3 bases are TGCAGTGCTCCGAAGGGGCAAAACATTCAGTACTTC.

V usage is TRBV5-1 and J usage is TRBJ1-4, with a weak D call TRBD1 (5 bases). Trimming shortened V by 4 bases and J by 2 bases, and 9 bases separated the two germline ends. CDR3 length: 14 residues. CDR1 and CDR2 (germline): SGHRS, YFSETQ. This CDR3 reads CASSQGRTNEKLFF. The CDR3 region has the DNA TGCGCCAGCAGCCAGGGACGGACTAATGAAAAACTGTTTTTT.

This clonotype was seen a handful of times. The V gene is TRBV12-3 or TRBV12-4, the J gene TRBJ2-5, with unresolved D. V was cut by 0 bases and J by 5 bases, with 13 bases left in between. The CDR3 is 15 amino acids. Here the CDR3 DNA reads TGTGCCAGCAGTTTAGCTGGTGCTCCAAGCGAGACCCAGTACTTC. It specifies CASSLAGAPSETQYF.

This clonotype was counted many times. The chain couples TRBV24-1 to TRBJ1-5, with D unclear. The V gene's germline CDR1 is KGHDR and CDR2 SFDVKD. The V end was cut by 5 bases, the J end by 0 bases, with 19 bases between. The CDR3 has 18 amino acids. CDR3 region: CATSARAEVRYSNQPQHF. CDR3 coding DNA: TGTGCCACCAGTGCCCGGGCCGAGGTGCGGTATAGCAATCAGCCCCAGCATTTT.

This clonotype came up a few times. At one end the junction does not follow the germline gene, possibly because of a read error. V gene TRBV25-1 combines with J gene TRBJ2-7; 9 bases map to TRBD1. CDR3 size: 13 residues. The germline V gene has CDR1 MGHDK and CDR2 SYGVNS. The CDR3, as DNA: TGTGCCGGCAGTTCCATCGGACAGGGGGAGCAGTACTTC. Translated: CAGSSIGQGEQYF.

V and J are TRBV4-1 and TRBJ1-4; 8 bases are shared with TRBD1. This CDR3 is 17 amino acids long. V was pared by 2 bases and J by 4 bases, with 9 bases of the junction left unmatched. CDR1 is MGHRA, CDR2 YSYEKL, per germline. CDR3 coding DNA: TGCGCCAGCAGCCAAAGGGACAGGTGGGACCGTAATGAAAAACTGTTTTTT. Protein sequence: CASSQRDRWDRNEKLFF.

The rearrangement joins TRBV20-1 to TRBJ2-3; tentative D call: TRBD2 (6 bases). In germline, CDR1 is DFQATT, CDR2 SNEGSKA (reference sequence). V lost 6 bases, J lost 14 bases, and 21 bases lay in between. This CDR3 is 12 amino acids long. The CDR3 nucleotides read TGCAGTGCCACCGTGATCCGGCGGGAACCGTATTTT. Its protein product is CSATVIRREPYF.